Sequencing of this T cell receptor (beta chain) was carried out in a study of blood T cell repertoires in COVID-19. Study details: From the United States, Italy and Spain came samples of acute and convalescent COVID-19. T cells, B-cell-depleted T cells, or PBMCs provided the cDNA or gDNA that served as material.

CDR1 and CDR2 (germline): SQVTM, ANQGSEA. This CDR3 has 15 amino acids. V lost 6 bases and J lost 2; bases outside the gene matches: 5. This clone turned up a few times. Per the original data handling: From reference gene primer amplification, estimates of nucleated cell counts were derived. Profiling relied on immunoSEQ multiplex PCR, and the TCRdb table lists in-frame clones only, not all of them. The V and J calls and clone size come from that table; D and trimming were worked out from the DNA. The repertoire holds 200,000 to 250,000 clones, roughly 86% seen once, with around 1.5% in the top ten. The chain is built from TRBV29-1 and TRBJ2-3; TRBD2 matches 13 bases. This clonotype originated in a woman aged 60 to 75 who had recovered from COVID-19. The sequenced sample was peripheral blood. CDR3 sequence: CSVPGLAGVTDTQYF. The CDR3 bases are TGCAGCGTCCCCGGACTAGCGGGGGTCACAGATACGCAGTATTTT.